This T cell receptor (beta chain) stems from a study of shared clonotypes between healthy human individuals. Study-wide background: CD4 naive cells filled three plates per donor, CD4 memory three, CD8 naive two and CD8 memory one. The study, taken as a whole, reports: All-four-donor shared clonotypes had higher generation probabilities than non-shared clonotypes did.

V lost 5 bases and J lost 7; bases outside the gene matches: 10. The CDR3 covers 16 residues. CDR1 SEHNR and CDR2 FQNEAQ come from the germline V gene (reference sequence). Every subset had its genomic DNA shared out evenly among several immunoSEQ plates. Clones were sequenced by immunoSEQ multiplex PCR, and TCRdb holds only the in-frame ones, with some missing. Seen here are fewer than 800,000 clones, roughly nine tenths observed once, and the top ten hold roughly 22%. Naive CD8 cells lacked CD45RO and underwent positive selection for CCR7, leaving out terminally differentiated effector memory CD45RA+ cells. Adult donors, all healthy and HIV-negative, had no recent acute infections or vaccinations. Points on this clone: The antigen is not known.

Material: naive CD8+ T cells sorted from blood. The TCR was taken from a man aged 25-40 years in good health. V gene TRBV7-9 combines with J gene TRBJ2-1, with TRBD2 matching over 11 bases. The CDR3 reads CASSPSSGRAFNEQFF. In DNA, the CDR3 is TGTGCCAGCAGCCCGAGTAGCGGGAGGGCCTTTAATGAGCAGTTCTTC. Complete variable domain (other parts from reference TRBV7-9 and TRBJ2-1): DTGVSQNPRHKITKRGQNVTFRCDPISEHNRLYWYRQTLGQGPEFLTYFQNEAQLEKSRLLSDRFSAERPKGSFSTLEIQRTEQGDSAMYLCASSPSSGRAFNEQFFGPGTRLTVL.